A selection of T cell receptor beta chains follows, all from one sample in a study of memory CD4+ T cells and cytomegalovirus serostatus. Libraries were prepared by immunoSEQ multiplex PCR; TCRdb keeps only in-frame clonotypes and omits some of them. Found here are just under 65,000 clones, roughly three quarters of them singletons; the top ten hold 0.88%. Sequencing input: memory CD4+ T cells from blood. Receptor source: an adult in good health and CMV-seronegative. Each CDR3 is given with its conserved first and last residue. D genes are given only for firm matches. Some rows mark clone size as missing; the rest say once, few, many or name a class of expanded clone.

j_call: TRBJ2-1; v_call: TRBV4-3; d_call: TRBD2; clone_size: .; cdr3_nt: TGCGCCAGCAGCCAAGTCAGCGGGACCGGGAATGAGCAGTTCTTC; cdr3_aa: CASSQVSGTGNEQFF
j_call: TRBJ1-1; v_call: TRBV9; d_call: TRBD1; clone_size: .; cdr3_nt: TGTGCCAGCAGCGCCAACAGGGGTGACACTGAAGCTTTCTTT; cdr3_aa: CASSANRGDTEAFF
j_call: TRBJ1-5; v_call: TRBV18; d_call: TRBD1; clone_size: .; cdr3_nt: TGTGCCAGCTCACCAGCGACAGGGTTTGACCAGCCCCAGCATTTT; cdr3_aa: CASSPATGFDQPQHF
j_call: TRBJ1-4; v_call: TRBV28; d_call: .; clone_size: .; cdr3_nt: TGTGCCAGCAGACTAGACAGATTTGATGAAAAACTGTTTTTT; cdr3_aa: CASRLDRFDEKLFF
j_call: TRBJ1-2; v_call: TRBV28; d_call: .; clone_size: .; cdr3_nt: TGTGCCAGCACCTTGGTGGGGGCCATAGCTAACTATGGCTACACCTTC; cdr3_aa: CASTLVGAIANYGYTF
j_call: TRBJ1-1; v_call: TRBV5-4; d_call: .; clone_size: .; cdr3_nt: TGTGCCAGCAGCTTGGTGGGTAAAAACACTGAAGCTTTCTTT; cdr3_aa: CASSLVGKNTEAFF
j_call: TRBJ2-1; v_call: TRBV28; d_call: .; clone_size: .; cdr3_nt: TGTGCCAGCAGTTCGCTAAGAGTGGGCCATAGGCTGTTCTTC; cdr3_aa: CASSSLRVGHRLFF
j_call: TRBJ1-1; v_call: TRBV19; d_call: .; clone_size: .; cdr3_nt: TGTGCCAGTAGGACCAGGAACCGCGGCGGCACTGAAGCTTTCTTT; cdr3_aa: CASRTRNRGGTEAFF
j_call: TRBJ2-2; v_call: TRBV7-3; d_call: TRBD1; clone_size: .; cdr3_nt: TGTGCCAGCAGCCCGACCTGGGACAGAAACACCGGGGAGCTGTTTTTT; cdr3_aa: CASSPTWDRNTGELFF
j_call: TRBJ1-2; v_call: TRBV28; d_call: TRBD1; clone_size: .; cdr3_nt: TGTGCCAGCAGTTTAGGCGACAGGGGGCGCAACACCTTC; cdr3_aa: CASSLGDRGRNTF
j_call: TRBJ1-6; v_call: TRBV5-6; d_call: .; clone_size: .; cdr3_nt: TGTGCCAGCAGCCGCCCCCCTACCGGGACACTATCTAATTCACCCCTCCACTTT; cdr3_aa: CASSRPPTGTLSNSPLHF
j_call: TRBJ2-2; v_call: TRBV2; d_call: .; clone_size: once; cdr3_nt: TGTGCCAGCAGTCCAGACGGGGAGCTGTTTTTT; cdr3_aa: CASSPDGELFF
j_call: TRBJ2-1; v_call: TRBV5-1; d_call: .; clone_size: few; cdr3_nt: TGCGCCAGCAGCTTGGGGACCTACAATGAGCAGTTCTTC; cdr3_aa: CASSLGTYNEQFF
j_call: TRBJ1-1; v_call: TRBV6-6; d_call: .; clone_size: .; cdr3_nt: TGTGCCAGCCGAGCCCCCCAGGGTTGGAGCTCTGAAGCTTTCTTT; cdr3_aa: CASRAPQGWSSEAFF
j_call: TRBJ2-5; v_call: TRBV5-4; d_call: .; clone_size: .; cdr3_nt: TGTGCCAGCAGCTCCAACTCCGATGGGACCCAGTACTTC; cdr3_aa: CASSSNSDGTQYF
j_call: TRBJ1-5; v_call: TRBV19; d_call: .; clone_size: once; cdr3_nt: TGTGCCAGTACCGGGGGAGCTCAGCCCCAGCATTTT; cdr3_aa: CASTGGAQPQHF
j_call: TRBJ1-1; v_call: TRBV2; d_call: TRBD1; clone_size: .; cdr3_nt: TGTGCCAGCATCCGGGACAGGACTGAAGCTTTCTTT; cdr3_aa: CASIRDRTEAFF
j_call: TRBJ2-7; v_call: TRBV7-2; d_call: .; clone_size: .; cdr3_nt: TGTGCCAGCAGCTTGCGTCGGGCGACCTACGAGCAGTACTTC; cdr3_aa: CASSLRRATYEQYF
j_call: TRBJ2-5; v_call: TRBV28; d_call: TRBD2; clone_size: .; cdr3_nt: TGTGCCAGCACCCCGGGGGGGAGAGGGGCAGAGACCCAGTACTTC; cdr3_aa: CASTPGGRGAETQYF
j_call: TRBJ2-7; v_call: TRBV7-2; d_call: TRBD1; clone_size: once; cdr3_nt: TGTGCCAGCAGCTCCAGGACAGGGGGCAACGAGCAGTACTTC; cdr3_aa: CASSSRTGGNEQYF
j_call: TRBJ2-3; v_call: TRBV28; d_call: TRBD2; clone_size: .; cdr3_nt: TGTGCCAGCACCCTAGCGGGCGCTACCACAGATACGCAGTATTTT; cdr3_aa: CASTLAGATTDTQYF
j_call: TRBJ2-4; v_call: TRBV9; d_call: .; clone_size: once; cdr3_nt: TGTGCCAGCAGCCCCGGTAACAAAAACATTCAGTACTTC; cdr3_aa: CASSPGNKNIQYF
j_call: TRBJ2-7; v_call: TRBV27; d_call: .; clone_size: few; cdr3_nt: TGTGCCAGCAGTTTAGTGTGGGGATCGTCCTACGAGCAGTACTTC; cdr3_aa: CASSLVWGSSYEQYF
j_call: TRBJ2-1; v_call: TRBV7-3; d_call: .; clone_size: .; cdr3_nt: TGTGCCAGCAGCTTAGGGACACCTTCCTACAATGAGCAGTTCTTC; cdr3_aa: CASSLGTPSYNEQFF
j_call: TRBJ2-3; v_call: TRBV19; d_call: .; clone_size: .; cdr3_nt: TGTGCCAGTACCCGCCCAGGCTTCAATACGCAGTATTTT; cdr3_aa: CASTRPGFNTQYF
j_call: TRBJ2-5; v_call: TRBV6-1; d_call: .; clone_size: .; cdr3_nt: TGTGCCAGGTCTTGGGTTTTGGGAGAGACCCAGTACTTC; cdr3_aa: CARSWVLGETQYF
j_call: TRBJ2-7; v_call: TRBV27; d_call: TRBD2; clone_size: .; cdr3_nt: TGTGCCAGCAGTCGTCTAGCGGGAGGCGAGCAGTACTTC; cdr3_aa: CASSRLAGGEQYF
j_call: TRBJ1-5; v_call: TRBV10-3; d_call: .; clone_size: .; cdr3_nt: TGTGCCATCAGTGAAAGTGGGGGGGCGGGGGTTGGCAATCAGCCCCAGCATTTT; cdr3_aa: CAISESGGAGVGNQPQHF
j_call: TRBJ1-4; v_call: TRBV30; d_call: TRBD1; clone_size: .; cdr3_nt: TGTGCCTGGAGTTCCGGACAGGGGGCGTACGGGGAAAAACTGTTTTTT; cdr3_aa: CAWSSGQGAYGEKLFF
j_call: TRBJ2-1; v_call: TRBV27; d_call: TRBD1; clone_size: .; cdr3_nt: TGTGCCAGCAGCGGGACAGGGGGCTTCAATGAGCAGTTCTTC; cdr3_aa: CASSGTGGFNEQFF
j_call: TRBJ1-2; v_call: TRBV4-2; d_call: .; clone_size: .; cdr3_nt: TGTGCCAGCAGCCAAGAAGGGCAGGGCTATGGCTACACCTTC; cdr3_aa: CASSQEGQGYGYTF
j_call: TRBJ1-2; v_call: TRBV7-9; d_call: TRBD1; clone_size: .; cdr3_nt: TGTGCCAGCAGCTTCGGGACAGACTATGGCTACACCTTC; cdr3_aa: CASSFGTDYGYTF
j_call: TRBJ2-6; v_call: TRBV5-6; d_call: .; clone_size: .; cdr3_nt: TGTGCCAGCAGCTTGGAAGTTAGTTCTGGGGCCAACGTCCTGACTTTC; cdr3_aa: CASSLEVSSGANVLTF
j_call: TRBJ1-5; v_call: TRBV7-2; d_call: .; clone_size: .; cdr3_nt: TGTGCCAGCAGCTCAACAGGGTTCGGCAATCAGCCCCAGCATTTT; cdr3_aa: CASSSTGFGNQPQHF
j_call: TRBJ1-1; v_call: TRBV10-1; d_call: .; clone_size: .; cdr3_nt: TGCGCCAGCAGTGAACAGACGAACACTGAAGCTTTCTTT; cdr3_aa: CASSEQTNTEAFF
j_call: TRBJ1-5; v_call: TRBV2; d_call: .; clone_size: .; cdr3_nt: TGTGCCAGCACTCTGGGGAGATCGCAGCCCCAGCATTTT; cdr3_aa: CASTLGRSQPQHF
j_call: TRBJ2-5; v_call: TRBV28; d_call: TRBD2; clone_size: .; cdr3_nt: TGTGCCAGCAGTTTAGGGACTAGCGGGGGTCTCCAAGAGACCCAGTACTTC; cdr3_aa: CASSLGTSGGLQETQYF
j_call: TRBJ1-4; v_call: TRBV7-2; d_call: .; clone_size: .; cdr3_nt: TGTGCCAGCAGCCCAGGTCAGGTTTTTGGAAAACTGTTTTTT; cdr3_aa: CASSPGQVFGKLFF
j_call: TRBJ2-2; v_call: TRBV5-1; d_call: TRBD2; clone_size: .; cdr3_nt: TGCGCCAGCTGGAGGGGACTAGCGGGACGCGGCGGGGAGCTGTTTTTT; cdr3_aa: CASWRGLAGRGGELFF
j_call: TRBJ2-2; v_call: TRBV4-2; d_call: TRBD1; clone_size: few; cdr3_nt: TGTGCCAGCAGCCAAGAGACAGGGAGAAACACCGGGGAGCTGTTTTTT; cdr3_aa: CASSQETGRNTGELFF
j_call: TRBJ2-3; v_call: TRBV6-6; d_call: TRBD2; clone_size: .; cdr3_nt: TGTGCCAGCAGTCTAGCGGGAGGGCGAGTCGGAGATACGCAGTATTTT; cdr3_aa: CASSLAGGRVGDTQYF
j_call: TRBJ1-1; v_call: TRBV5-4; d_call: .; clone_size: .; cdr3_nt: TGTGCCAGCAGCTTGGAGAGACACGCCGACGCTGAAGCTTTCTTT; cdr3_aa: CASSLERHADAEAFF
j_call: TRBJ1-4; v_call: TRBV2; d_call: .; clone_size: .; cdr3_nt: TGTGCCAGCATAGGCCTGGGCGGGACTAATGAAAAACTGTTTTTT; cdr3_aa: CASIGLGGTNEKLFF
j_call: TRBJ1-2; v_call: TRBV2; d_call: TRBD1; clone_size: .; cdr3_nt: TGTGCCAGCAGGGGGGACAGGGGGCGTGGGAAAAACTATGGCTACACCTTC; cdr3_aa: CASRGDRGRGKNYGYTF
j_call: TRBJ1-4; v_call: TRBV14; d_call: .; clone_size: medium-sized; cdr3_nt: TGTGCCAGCAGCCAACCGACAGTTACCGGGGGTGAAAAACTGTTTTTT; cdr3_aa: CASSQPTVTGGEKLFF
j_call: TRBJ2-1; v_call: TRBV9; d_call: TRBD2; clone_size: .; cdr3_nt: TGTGCCAGCAGCGGCGAGCGGGGGGGCCGGGATGAGCAGTTCTTC; cdr3_aa: CASSGERGGRDEQFF
j_call: TRBJ2-7; v_call: TRBV11-2; d_call: TRBD1; clone_size: .; cdr3_nt: TGTGCCAGCACCCTACGGGGACAGGGACCCTACGAGCAGTACTTC; cdr3_aa: CASTLRGQGPYEQYF
j_call: TRBJ1-2; v_call: TRBV29-1; d_call: .; clone_size: .; cdr3_nt: TGCAGCGTTTTGGGGGGGGGAATTGATGGCTACACCTTC; cdr3_aa: CSVLGGGIDGYTF